These 11 T cell receptor beta chains came from one sample sequenced in a study of blood T cell repertoires in COVID-19. Clones were read by immunoSEQ multiplex PCR, and TCRdb kept only the in-frame ones, dropping some. The repertoire holds 400,000 to 550,000 clones, with around nine tenths as singletons. The sample comprised peripheral blood. These receptors all come from a woman in her twenties or thirties with acute or convalescent COVID-19.

This clone was found once. The rearrangement joins TRBV27 to TRBJ1-6; TRBD1 might be the D (5 bases). The length of the CDR3 is 13 residues. CDR1 is MNHEY, CDR2 SMNVEV, per germline (reference sequence). V was cut by 6 bases and J by 4 bases, with 7 bases left in between. CDR3 coding DNA: TGTGCCAGCAGGGGGACTTATAATTCACCCCTCCACTTT. This sequence encodes CASRGTYNSPLHF.

This clone was found once. The chain recombines TRBV19 with TRBJ1-2, with D possibly TRBD1 on 5 matching bases. With 1 base removed from V and 3 bases from J, the gap between germline ends came to 15 bases. The CDR3 loop spans 16 amino acids. The germline V gene has CDR1 LNHDA and CDR2 SQIVND (reference sequence). CDR3 coding DNA: TGTGCCAGTAGTATAGGGCCCTCCAGGGAACACTATGGCTACACCTTC. This codes for CASSIGPSREHYGYTF.

The rearrangement joins TRBV2 to TRBJ2-3; 9 bases fit TRBD1. The CDR3 consists of 17 residues. V shed 5 bases and J 4 bases; nucleotides not matched to a gene: 13. Germline V CDR1 and CDR2: SNHLY, FYNNEI. The CDR3 DNA reads as TGTGCCAGCAGTCGGTCCCGTCCGGGACAGGGCCCAGATACGCAGTATTTT. This encodes CASSRSRPGQGPDTQYF.

The chain couples TRBV3-1 (or the pseudogene TRBV3-2) to TRBJ1-4; D gene unclear. CDR3 length equals 17 residues. The germline V and J ends were trimmed by 1 base and 4 bases, with 16 bases remaining between them. Germline loops: CDR1 LGHDT, CDR2 YNNKEL (reference sequence). The CDR3, as DNA: TGTGCCAGCAGCCAAGGAGATAGGACTGACTATAATGAAAAACTGTTTTTT. Its translation: CASSQGDRTDYNEKLFF.

The chain recombines TRBV29-1 with TRBJ2-3, with 7 bases identical to TRBD2. Germline V gene sequence: CDR1 SQVTM, CDR2 ANQGSEA. CDR3 length: 16 amino acids. V lost 7 bases and J lost 2; bases outside the gene matches: 15. In nucleotides, the CDR3 is TGCAGCGCCGCAACCGATCCGGGACTACTCACAGATACGCAGTATTTT. Translation: CSAATDPGLLTDTQYF.

The gene calls are TRBV27 and TRBJ1-2; no clear D. The germline V and J ends were trimmed by 11 bases and 6 bases, with 13 bases remaining between them. The CDR3 consists of 11 residues. The germline CDR1 and CDR2 sequences are MNHEY and SMNVEV (reference sequence). The CDR3 DNA reads TGTGCCTCCCGCGGGTATAATGGCTACACCTTC. Translation: CASRGYNGYTF.

The rearrangement links TRBV10-2 to TRBJ2-7; weak D call: TRBD1 (5 bases). The V end lost 0 bases, the J end lost 6 bases, and 15 bases lay between the germline ends. The length of the CDR3 is 15 residues. CDR1 and CDR2 (germline): WSHSY, SAAADI. The CDR3 DNA reads as TGCGCCAGCAGTGAGTCGGGTCGGATCCAGGGCGAGCAGTACTTC. Protein sequence: CASSESGRIQGEQYF.

This rearrangement joins TRBV6-5 to TRBJ2-1; TRBD1 aligns across 11 bases. V lost 6 bases and J lost 4; bases outside the gene matches: 5. There are 15 residues in the CDR3. Germline V gene data show CDR1 as MNHEY and CDR2 as SVGAGI. CDR3 amino acids: CASSSGTGGYNEQFF. The CDR3 DNA is TGTGCCAGCAGCTCCGGGACAGGGGGATACAATGAGCAGTTCTTC.

J is TRBJ2-7 and V is TRBV30; D is ambiguous. Per germline, CDR1 GTSNPN and CDR2 SVGIG (reference sequence). V lost 5 bases and J lost 4, with 12 bases in between. The CDR3 runs 12 residues. The CDR3 DNA reads as TGTGCCTGGGGGGAATACGGGTACGAGCAGTACTTC. It codes for CAWGEYGYEQYF.

This chain joins TRBV7-6 and TRBJ1-3; D ambiguous. Trimming left V 2 bases short and J 0 bases short, with 8 bases between. The CDR3 covers 15 residues. Germline V lookup: CDR1 SGHVS, CDR2 FNYEAQ. The CDR3 nucleotides read TGTGCCAGCAGCTTATATGGAGTCTCTGGAAACACCATATATTTT. It translates to CASSLYGVSGNTIYF. Combining the CDR3 with reference TRBV7-6 and TRBJ1-3 gives the whole variable domain GAGVSQSPRYKVTKRGQDVALRCDPISGHVSLYWYRQALGQGPEFLTYFNYEAQQDKSGLPNDRFSAERPEGSISTLTIQRTEQRDSAMYRCASSLYGVSGNTIYFGEGSWLTVV.

This chain links TRBV28 with TRBJ2-6, with D perhaps TRBD2 (6 bases). V was clipped by 3 bases and J by 0 bases, with 12 bases between them. The germline CDR1 and CDR2 sequences are MDHEN and SYDVKM. This CDR3 comprises 17 residues. CDR3 region: CASSFLVGGSGANVLTF. The CDR3 bases are TGTGCCAGCAGTTTCCTTGTGGGGGGCTCTGGGGCCAACGTCCTGACTTTC.